This T cell receptor (beta chain) comes out of a study of blood T cell repertoires in COVID-19. Authors' data handling: The assay estimated nucleated cells by amplifying reference gene primers. Sequencing used immunoSEQ multiplex PCR; TCRdb keeps in-frame clones, though not all of them. V, J and clone size are those of that table, while D and trimming were read from the DNA. The data hold roughly 330,000 clones, with around 87% observed a single time. The CDR3 is 15 residues long. Germline assignment: CDR1 SGHRS and CDR2 YFSETQ. The V end was cut by 2 bases, the J end by 0 bases, with 11 bases between. This clone was observed once.

The sample taken for sequencing was PBMCs or T cells enriched from blood (not recorded which). This chain links TRBV5-1 with TRBJ1-1; D is possibly TRBD1 (5 bases). The TCR sequence derives from a woman in her 30s who had recovered from COVID-19. The CDR3 is CASSLGVGVNTEAFF. Here the CDR3 DNA reads TGCGCCAGCAGCTTAGGGGTTGGGGTGAACACTGAAGCTTTCTTT. Full variable domain (rest looked up from reference TRBV5-1 and TRBJ1-1): KAGVTQTPRYLIKTRGQQVTLSCSPISGHRSVSWYQQTPGQGLQFLFEYFSETQRNKGNFPGRFSGRQFSNSRSEMNVSTLELGDSALYLCASSLGVGVNTEAFFGQGTRLTVV.